What follows describes a single T cell receptor beta chain. The sample originates from a study of blood T cell repertoires in COVID-19. Across the whole study: Donors in the United States, Italy and Spain gave samples during acute or convalescent COVID-19. T cells, B-cell-depleted T cells, or PBMCs supplied cDNA or gDNA.

Enrolled during active infection, Seattle patients were then followed longitudinally. Germline values: CDR1 SGHAT, CDR2 FQNNGV. The CDR3 has 15 amino acids. J gave up 5 bases and V 2 bases, and 6 bases lay outside the gene matches. Profiled with immunoSEQ multiplex PCR; TCRdb holds only in-frame clones, not every one. The sample has 200,000 to 300,000 clones; roughly 80% are singletons. Source material: peripheral blood. This chain links TRBV11-2 with TRBJ1-1; TRBD1 agrees at 9 bases. The clonotype comes from a woman aged 80 or older with COVID-19, enrolled during active disease. CDR3 in DNA: TGTGCCAGCAGCTTACGGGACAGGGTTAGGACTGAAGCTTTCTTT. Its protein product is CASSLRDRVRTEAFF.